These 16 T cell receptor beta chains were sequenced from one sample in a study of patients and donors after allogeneic stem cell transplantation (dated by TCRdb to the early 2020s). Library preparation used RT-PCR. Instrument used: NextSeq 550. The raw public data were reprocessed by TCRdb itself: fastp quality trimming at Q25, MiXCR clonotype calling, in-frame beta chains only. One record per CDR3 amino acid sequence lists the most common genes and DNA. This sample holds 190,000 or so distinct CDR3 sequences; roughly two fifths were observed only once. The top ten hold approximately 30% of the sample. The sequencing sample was made of blood, either unsorted or a sorted T cell fraction (not recorded which). These receptors all come from a human donor who was either an allogeneic HSCT recipient or a stem cell or donor lymphocyte infusion donor (not recorded which). It is not recorded whose cells these are; they may come from a transplant donor.

This sequence joins TRBV7-2 and TRBJ2-3; D could derive from TRBD1 or TRBD2 (6 bases each). There are 14 residues in the CDR3. The germline gives CDR1 SGHTA, CDR2 FQGNSA. Trimming left V 5 bases short and J 0 bases short, with 9 bases between. CDR3 protein: CASSRGGSTDTQYF. The CDR3 bases are TGTGCCAGCAGCCGAGGGGGGAGCACAGATACGCAGTATTTT.

The J gene is TRBJ2-5, the V gene TRBV6-5, with 11 positions matching TRBD1. Germline CDR1 is MNHEY and CDR2 is SVGAGI. The CDR3 contains 17 residues. With V trimmed by 2 bases and J by 4 bases, 9 bases remained unmatched. The CDR3 reads CASSYLPRGQGGETQYF. In nucleotides, the CDR3 is TGTGCCAGCAGTTACCTTCCCAGGGGACAGGGGGGAGAGACCCAGTACTTC.

This chain uses TRBV29-1 with TRBJ2-1; TRBD2 matches 7 bases. V lost 7 bases, J lost 4 bases, and 13 bases stayed unmatched. Per germline, CDR1 SQVTM and CDR2 ANQGSEA. The CDR3 spans 15 residues. CDR3 amino acids: CSALGRENLYNEQFF. The CDR3 bases are TGCAGCGCCCTTGGGCGGGAGAACCTATACAATGAGCAGTTCTTC.

This sequence joins TRBV12-2 and TRBJ2-7; TRBD2 was called by the table and not checked on the DNA. TRBV12-2 is a recognized pseudogene. CDR3 length: 18 amino acids. The CDR3 nucleotides read TGTGCAAGTCGCTTAGTGGTTGGCGAGAGTAGCGATAGCTACGAGCAGTACTTC. Encoded protein: CASRLVVGESSDSYEQYF.

The V gene is TRBV5-1, the J gene TRBJ1-1; 8 bases agree with TRBD1. In germline, CDR1 is SGHRS, CDR2 YFSETQ. CDR3 size: 15 residues. Trimming took 0 bases from V and 1 from J; bases not matched to a gene: 2. CDR3 protein: CASSLDDRGNTEAFF. In DNA form, the CDR3 reads TGCGCCAGCAGCTTGGACGACAGGGGGAACACTGAAGCTTTCTTT. Filled out from reference TRBV5-1 and TRBJ1-1, the complete variable domain reads KAGVTQTPRYLIKTRGQQVTLSCSPISGHRSVSWYQQTPGQGLQFLFEYFSETQRNKGNFPGRFSGRQFSNSRSEMNVSTLELGDSALYLCASSLDDRGNTEAFFGQGTRLTVV.

This clonotype was seen a few times. The chain combines TRBV4-3 with TRBJ1-1; TRBD1 matches at 8 bases. The ends lost 0 bases at V and 8 bases at J; junction bases unmatched: 5. Per germline, CDR1 LGHNA and CDR2 YSLEER. This CDR3 region has 14 residues. As DNA, the CDR3 is TGCGCCAGCAGCCAAGACCTGAACAGGGGGGAAGCTTTCTTT. This sequence encodes CASSQDLNRGEAFF.

This clonotype was recorded a few times. This chain uses TRBV7-9 with TRBJ1-1, with D maybe TRBD1 (5 bases). The CDR3 totals 15 residues. Germline loops: CDR1 SEHNR, CDR2 FQNEAQ (reference sequence). Trimming removed 4 bases from V and 5 bases from J, with 17 bases in between. The CDR3 loop is CASSSPAGLGTEAFF. The CDR3 DNA follows: TGTGCCAGCAGCTCCCCCGCAGGGTTAGGGACTGAAGCTTTCTTT.

This clonotype was counted a single time. This chain joins TRBV29-1 and TRBJ1-2; D possibly corresponds to TRBD1 (5 bases). CDR1 and CDR2 (germline): SQVTM, ANQGSEA. The CDR3 is 14 amino acids. The ends were cut back, 4 bases at V and 3 bases at J, with 15 bases in the middle. CDR3 in DNA: TGCAGCGTTGCTACAGGTGATGGGGACTATGGCTACACCTTC. It codes for CSVATGDGDYGYTF.

The rearrangement links TRBV11-2 to TRBJ2-7, with TRBD2 identical over 7 bases. The germline V gene encodes CDR1 SGHAT and CDR2 FQNNGV. V shed 0 bases, J shed 1 base, and the junction held 9 bases outside the gene matches. The CDR3 covers 17 residues. This chain's CDR3 is CASSLDSSWRESYEQYF. Here the CDR3 DNA reads TGTGCCAGCAGCTTAGATTCGTCGTGGCGGGAGTCCTACGAGCAGTACTTC.

Only a few counts were recorded for this clonotype. V is TRBV7-9 and J is TRBJ1-1, with 9 positions matching TRBD1. Germline-derived CDR1 and CDR2 are SEHNR and FQNEAQ (reference sequence). This CDR3 region has 15 residues. Trimming at V came to 6 bases and at J to 4 bases, leaving 9 bases not matched to a gene. CDR3 nucleotides: TGTGCCAGCAGTCCTAACAGGGGGCCCGGCACTGAAGCTTTCTTT. Translated, it gives CASSPNRGPGTEAFF.

The rearrangement uses TRBV28 and TRBJ2-4, with D possibly TRBD2 on 6 matching bases. Germline CDR1 reads MDHEN; CDR2 reads SYDVKM. V was trimmed by 5 bases and J by 0 bases, leaving 11 bases between them. The CDR3 length is 15 residues. CDR3 nucleotides: TGTGCCAGCAGTCGGACTACCCTAGCCAAAAACATTCAGTACTTC. Its protein is CASSRTTLAKNIQYF.

The CDR3 loop reads CSATGELLEAFF. The CDR3 DNA reads TGCAGCGCCACAGGGGAACTCTTGGAAGCTTTCTTT. J is TRBJ1-1 and V is TRBV29-1, with TRBD1 identical over 7 bases. The CDR3 consists of 12 residues. Germline assignment: CDR1 SQVTM and CDR2 ANQGSEA. The V gene end was trimmed by 7 bases and the J gene end by 8 bases; junction bases not matched to a gene: 10.

This rearrangement joins TRBV18 to TRBJ1-3, with a possible D match to TRBD1 (6 bases). This CDR3 spans 15 amino acids. Germline V lookup: CDR1 KGHSH, CDR2 LQKENI. Trimming removed 2 bases from V and 2 bases from J, with 10 bases in between. CDR3: CASSPYDRPGNTIYF. The CDR3, as DNA: TGTGCCAGCTCACCATACGACAGGCCTGGAAACACCATATATTTT.

Of note for this clonotype: The CDR3 end shows no conserved phenylalanine or tryptophan, and so a read error is likely. The CDR3: CASSPLEGGDYGYTY. The DNA of the CDR3 is TGTGCCAGCAGCCCGCTAGAGGGGGGCGACTATGGCTACACCTAC. The chain employs TRBV7-6 and TRBJ1-2, with a tentative D call TRBD1 (6 bases). V lost 5 bases, J lost 3 bases, and 16 bases lay in between. The CDR3 is 15 residues long. The germline V gene encodes CDR1 SGHVS and CDR2 FNYEAQ.

The sample holds one count of this clonotype. The chain carries TRBV27 and TRBJ2-3; possibly TRBD1 for D (5 bases). Germline assignment: CDR1 MNHEY and CDR2 SMNVEV (reference sequence). Trimming pared 8 bases from V and 3 bases from J, leaving 9 bases between. CDR3 length equals 12 residues. The CDR3 sequence: CASGHGTDTQYF. In nucleotides, the CDR3 is TGTGCCAGCGGACATGGGACAGATACGCAGTATTTT.

This rearrangement joins TRBV29-1 to TRBJ2-5; 7 bases align to TRBD2. CDR3 length equals 12 residues. The V and J ends lost 5 bases and 5 bases, in that order; junction bases with no gene match: 5. The germline V gene encodes CDR1 SQVTM and CDR2 ANQGSEA. CDR3 sequence reads: CSVMTSRETQYF. The CDR3 bases are TGCAGCGTTATGACTAGCCGGGAGACCCAGTACTTC.